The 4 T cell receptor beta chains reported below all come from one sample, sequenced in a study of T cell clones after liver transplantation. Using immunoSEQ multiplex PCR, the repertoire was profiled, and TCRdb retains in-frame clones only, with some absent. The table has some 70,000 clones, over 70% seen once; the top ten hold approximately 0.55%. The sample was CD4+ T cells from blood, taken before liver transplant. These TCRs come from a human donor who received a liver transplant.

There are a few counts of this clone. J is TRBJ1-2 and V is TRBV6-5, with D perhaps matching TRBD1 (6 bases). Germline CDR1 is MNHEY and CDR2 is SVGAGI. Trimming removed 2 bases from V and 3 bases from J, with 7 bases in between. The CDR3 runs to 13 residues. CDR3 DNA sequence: TGTGCCAGCAGTTACAACAGGGACTATGGCTACACCTTC. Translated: CASSYNRDYGYTF.

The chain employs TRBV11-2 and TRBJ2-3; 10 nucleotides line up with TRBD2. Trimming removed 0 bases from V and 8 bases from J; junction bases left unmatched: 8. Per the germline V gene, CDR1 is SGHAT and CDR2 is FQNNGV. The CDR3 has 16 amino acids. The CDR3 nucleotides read TGTGCCAGCAGCTTAGAGACTAGCGGGTGGGAGGGTACGCAGTATTTT. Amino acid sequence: CASSLETSGWEGTQYF.

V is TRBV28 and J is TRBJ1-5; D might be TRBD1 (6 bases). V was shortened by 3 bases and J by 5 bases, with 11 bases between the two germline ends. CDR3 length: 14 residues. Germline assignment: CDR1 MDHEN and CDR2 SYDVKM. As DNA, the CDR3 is TGTGCCAGCAGTTTTTTCAGGGGAGATCAGCCCCAGCATTTT. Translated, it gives CASSFFRGDQPQHF.

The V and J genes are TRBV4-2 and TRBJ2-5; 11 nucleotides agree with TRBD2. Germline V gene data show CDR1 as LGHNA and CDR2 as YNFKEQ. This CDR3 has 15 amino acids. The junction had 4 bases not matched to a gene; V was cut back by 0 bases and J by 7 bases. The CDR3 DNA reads TGTGCCAGCAGCCAAGATGGGACTAGCGGAGGGACCCAGTACTTC. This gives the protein CASSQDGTSGGTQYF.